This is a list of T cell receptor beta chains from one sample in a study of beta chain features in type 1 diabetes. Generated by immunoSEQ multiplex PCR, the TCRdb table keeps only in-frame clones and is missing some. This repertoire shows hundreds of thousands of clones, 11% found once; its top ten account for about 0.045%. The sequencing sample was made of naive CD4+ T cells from blood. Every receptor here comes from a woman in her late teens or twenties in good health. CDR3s include the opening cysteine and the closing phenylalanine or tryptophan. Fields, in order: D gene, V gene, J gene, clone size, CDR3 protein, CDR3 DNA. D genes are given only for firm matches. Clone sizes are given selectively: once, few, many, or a class where the clone is expanded.

NA	TRBV27	TRBJ1-2	few	CASSLSYRLATQGIGNYGYTF	TGTGCCAGCAGTTTATCGTACCGACTGGCGACACAGGGTATAGGCAACTATGGCTACACCTTC
NA	TRBV29-1	TRBJ2-2	NA	CSASPGGGANTGELFF	TGCAGCGCGTCCCCCGGAGGGGGCGCGAACACCGGGGAGCTGTTTTTT
NA	TRBV9	TRBJ2-5	once	CASSVVPQETQYF	TGTGCCAGCAGCGTAGTCCCACAAGAGACCCAGTACTTC
NA	TRBV7-3	TRBJ2-5	NA	CASSFGRQETQYF	TGTGCCAGCAGCTTTGGCAGACAAGAGACCCAGTACTTC
NA	TRBV7-3	TRBJ2-1	few	CASSNQSASEQFF	TGTGCCAGCAGCAACCAGAGTGCATCGGAGCAGTTCTTC
TRBD2	TRBV7-2	TRBJ2-1	few	CASSFGGGPYNEQFF	TGTGCCAGCAGCTTTGGCGGGGGTCCCTACAATGAGCAGTTCTTC
TRBD2	TRBV29-1	TRBJ2-1	few	CSVRRFSGRPDEQFF	TGCAGCGTCCGTCGCTTTAGCGGGAGACCCGATGAGCAGTTCTTC
TRBD2	TRBV10-2	TRBJ2-3	few	CASRERGRTDTQYF	TGCGCCAGCAGAGAGCGGGGCCGCACAGATACGCAGTATTTT
NA	TRBV7-9	TRBJ1-2	few	CASSLQSIRAGYTF	TGTGCCAGCAGCTTACAAAGCATCAGGGCCGGCTACACCTTC
NA	TRBV30	TRBJ1-5	NA	CAWSSGAPMPQHF	TGTGCCTGGAGTAGTGGAGCCCCTATGCCCCAGCATTTT
TRBD1	TRBV19	TRBJ2-5	few	CASSRQGTETQYF	TGTGCCAGTAGCAGACAGGGGACGGAGACCCAGTACTTC
NA	TRBV7-2	TRBJ2-7	NA	CASSRGYEQYF	TGTGCCAGCAGTCGTGGCTACGAGCAGTACTTC
NA	TRBV13	TRBJ2-3	few	CASLRTVKSDTQYF	TGTGCCAGCCTCAGGACAGTTAAGTCAGATACGCAGTATTTT
TRBD1	TRBV7-2	TRBJ1-2	few	CASSSGQDYGYTF	TGTGCCAGCAGCTCGGGACAGGATTATGGCTACACCTTC
TRBD1	TRBV5-6	TRBJ1-2	NA	CASSYDPGGANYGYTF	TGTGCCAGCAGTTATGACCCAGGGGGAGCTAACTATGGCTACACCTTC
TRBD2	TRBV18	TRBJ2-1	NA	CASSPPGLAGGSSYNEQFF	TGTGCCAGCTCACCACCGGGACTAGCGGGAGGAAGCTCCTACAATGAGCAGTTCTTC
NA	TRBV7-2	TRBJ2-4	NA	CASSLGSQSKNIQYF	TGTGCCAGCAGCTTAGGCAGCCAATCCAAAAACATTCAGTACTTC
NA	TRBV6-5	TRBJ2-1	few	CASSSRFRLSYNEQFF	TGTGCCAGCAGTTCCCGGTTTCGGTTATCCTACAATGAGCAGTTCTTC
NA	TRBV14	TRBJ2-6	NA	CASSRGHGYSGANVLTF	TGTGCCAGCAGCCGGGGACACGGATACTCTGGGGCCAACGTCCTGACTTTC
NA	TRBV7-3	TRBJ1-2	few	CASSSEPGKGYGYTF	TGTGCCAGCAGCAGTGAGCCAGGGAAGGGCTATGGCTACACCTTC
NA	TRBV2	TRBJ1-5	NA	CASSHRDSNQPQHF	TGTGCCAGCAGTCACAGGGATAGCAATCAGCCCCAGCATTTT
NA	TRBV15	TRBJ1-5	NA	CATSRDPALNQPQHF	TGTGCCACCAGCAGAGATCCAGCTCTGAACCAGCCCCAGCATTTT
TRBD1	TRBV29-1	TRBJ2-7	NA	CSVKRTGGNNYEQYF	TGCAGCGTCAAGAGGACAGGGGGCAATAATTACGAGCAGTACTTC
NA	TRBV7-9	TRBJ2-7	NA	CASSLGLDYEQYF	TGTGCCAGCAGCCTGGGACTGGACTACGAGCAGTACTTC
NA	TRBV7-9	TRBJ1-2	few	CASSPKGYGYTF	TGTGCCAGCAGCCCCAAGGGCTATGGCTACACCTTC
TRBD2	TRBV14	TRBJ2-1	NA	CASSHGRERPYSYNEQFF	TGTGCCAGCAGCCACGGGAGGGAGCGGCCCTACTCCTACAATGAGCAGTTCTTC
NA	TRBV7-2	TRBJ1-2	few	CASRSGPTSTYGYTF	TGTGCCAGCAGGTCGGGGCCCACAAGTACCTATGGCTACACCTTC
TRBD2	TRBV5-1	TRBJ2-3	NA	CASSLGLASDTQYF	TGCGCCAGCAGCCTCGGACTAGCCTCAGATACGCAGTATTTT